This entry lists 26 T cell receptor beta chains sequenced from one sample in a study of shared clonotypes between healthy human individuals. TCRdb's copy holds only in-frame clones and misses some; the assay was immunoSEQ multiplex PCR. The sample includes 800,000 or so clones, about 97% of them seen just once. CD45RO-negative cells were positively selected for CCR7, leaving out terminally differentiated effector memory CD45RA+ cells. Sequencing was performed on naive CD8+ T cells sorted from blood. The origin of the receptors is a man aged 25-45 years in good health.

The CDR3, as DNA: TGTGCCAGCAGCGTCCTGTATGCCGTCGACTCCGGGGAGCTGTTTTTT. Its protein product is CASSVLYAVDSGELFF. The rearrangement joins TRBV27 to TRBJ2-2; no reliable D call. This CDR3 comprises 16 residues. Germline CDR1 MNHEY, CDR2 SMNVEV (reference sequence). The V gene lost 6 bases and the J gene lost 6 bases, with 20 bases spanning the gap.

The chain combines TRBV5-1 with TRBJ2-5; 7 nucleotides line up with TRBD1. There are 16 residues in the CDR3. V trimming: 3 bases; J trimming: 2 bases; junction bases outside the gene matches: 10. From germline, CDR1 is SGHRS and CDR2 YFSETQ. CDR3 in amino acids: CASSSLGQVEQETQYF. The CDR3 coding sequence is TGCGCCAGCAGCTCCCTCGGACAGGTGGAGCAAGAGACCCAGTACTTC.

Worth noting for this clone: Other DNA sequences in this sample translate to the same CDR3. V and J are TRBV27 and TRBJ2-5, with D perhaps matching TRBD2 (6 bases). The CDR3 loop spans 14 amino acids. Between the trimmed V and J ends, which lost 5 bases and 4 bases, there was a span of 14 bases. Germline assignment: CDR1 MNHEY and CDR2 SMNVEV (reference sequence). In nucleotides, the CDR3 is TGTGCCAGCAGTAGCCGGAGGGGAGGAGAGACCCAGTACTTC. It encodes CASSSRRGGETQYF.

The chain carries TRBV28 and TRBJ2-7, with 7 bases identical to TRBD2. V gave up 7 bases and J gave up 0 bases; unmatched junction bases: 6. This CDR3 contains 14 residues. Germline assignment: CDR1 MDHEN and CDR2 SYDVKM. The CDR3 sequence is CASTPGLDSYEQYF. CDR3 bases: TGTGCCAGCACTCCAGGACTAGACTCCTACGAGCAGTACTTC.

The rearrangement joins TRBV9 to TRBJ2-3, with 10 bases matching TRBD1. CDR3 length: 16 amino acids. Germline V CDR1 and CDR2: SGDLS, YYNGEE. V shed 3 bases and J 2 bases; nucleotides not matched to a gene: 6. The CDR3 DNA follows: TGTGCCAGCAGCGGGGGACAGGGGACGTTCACAGATACGCAGTATTTT. Its protein is CASSGGQGTFTDTQYF.

In its sample, this clone was seen once. The V gene is TRBV7-9, the J gene TRBJ2-1; no reliable D call. The germline V and J ends were trimmed by 1 base and 7 bases, with 8 bases remaining between them. Per the germline V gene, CDR1 is SEHNR and CDR2 is FQNEAQ (reference sequence). CDR3 length: 13 amino acids. CDR3: CASSLENENEQFF. CDR3 DNA sequence: TGTGCCAGCAGCTTAGAGAACGAGAATGAGCAGTTCTTC.

In the case of this clone: This same CDR3 is encoded by further DNA sequences in the sample. As DNA, the CDR3 is TGTGCCAGCGGAAACAATGAGCAGTTCTTC. Translation gives CASGNNEQFF. The genes are TRBV9 and TRBJ2-1; D unclear. CDR3 length: 10 residues. The V end was cut by 7 bases, the J end by 5 bases, with 4 bases between. Germline V CDR1 and CDR2: SGDLS, YYNGEE.

This chain joins TRBV5-1 and TRBJ2-7; TRBD1 might be the D (6 bases). V lost 4 bases and J 1 base, leaving 12 bases between the germline ends. The CDR3 sequence is 14 residues long. Germline loops: CDR1 SGHRS, CDR2 YFSETQ. The CDR3 reads CASSTGTPSYEQYF. In nucleotides, the CDR3 is TGCGCCAGCAGCACAGGGACGCCTTCCTACGAGCAGTACTTC.

The chain joins TRBV4-1 to TRBJ2-7; 8 nucleotides align to TRBD2. With V trimmed by 1 base and J by 3 bases, 5 bases remained unmatched. In germline, CDR1 is MGHRA, CDR2 YSYEKL. This CDR3 has 15 amino acids. The CDR3, as DNA: TGCGCCAGCAGCCAAGCGGCGGGAGGATACTACGAGCAGTACTTC. Amino acids: CASSQAAGGYYEQYF.

The rearrangement joins TRBV18 to TRBJ1-5; 7 bases match TRBD1. This CDR3 is 16 amino acids long. With V trimmed by 6 bases and J by 0 bases, 8 bases remained unmatched. From germline, CDR1 is KGHSH and CDR2 LQKENI. The CDR3: CASSPTGQDSNQPQHF. The CDR3 region has the DNA TGTGCCAGCTCGCCAACCGGACAGGATAGCAATCAGCCCCAGCATTTT. Complete variable domain (other parts from reference TRBV18 and TRBJ1-5): NAGVMQNPRHLVRRRGQEARLRCSPMKGHSHVYWYRQLPEEGLKFMVYLQKENIIDESGMPKERFSAEFPKEGPSILRIQQVVRGDSAAYFCASSPTGQDSNQPQHFGDGTRLSIL.

The chain employs TRBV4-1 and TRBJ1-1; a weak D match, TRBD1 (6 bases). This CDR3 has 15 residues. The germline V gene has CDR1 MGHRA and CDR2 YSYEKL. V dropped 5 bases and J dropped 7 bases, with 20 bases sitting between them. The CDR3 DNA reads as TGCGCCAGCAGCGCTCCAGGGGAGAATCCACATGAAGCTTTCTTT. This encodes CASSAPGENPHEAFF.

A remark on this clone: Other DNA sequences from this sample encode an identical CDR3 as well. The rearrangement joins TRBV27 to TRBJ2-5, with D perhaps TRBD1 (5 bases). Germline V lookup: CDR1 MNHEY, CDR2 SMNVEV (reference sequence). The CDR3 contains 13 residues. Trimming removed 3 bases at V and 5 bases at J, with 10 bases between. CDR3 bases: TGTGCCAGCAGTTTGTCCAGGGCTGAGACCCAGTACTTC. Encoded protein: CASSLSRAETQYF.

The chain links TRBV11-2 to TRBJ1-1, with a weak D call TRBD1 (5 bases). CDR3 length: 13 amino acids. Trimming stripped 8 bases from V and 5 bases from J, with 15 bases between. Germline loops: CDR1 SGHAT, CDR2 FQNNGV. This CDR3 reads CASGGEFLTEAFF. The DNA of the CDR3 is TGTGCCAGCGGAGGGGAATTTTTAACTGAAGCTTTCTTT.

The V call is TRBV6-1, the J call TRBJ2-3; 11 bases are a match to TRBD2. The junction had 6 bases not matched to a gene; V was cut back by 5 bases and J by 5 bases. The CDR3 totals 15 residues. Per germline, CDR1 MNHNS and CDR2 SASEGT. Here the CDR3 reads CASSQTSGALDTQYF. The CDR3 DNA is TGTGCCAGCAGTCAGACTAGCGGGGCATTAGATACGCAGTATTTT.

V usage is TRBV5-6 and J usage is TRBJ2-7; D unresolved. CDR3 length: 11 amino acids. Per germline, CDR1 SGHDT and CDR2 YYEEEE. The V end lost 1 base, the J end lost 10 bases, and 9 bases lay between the germline ends. The CDR3 spells CASSLSTSQYF. The CDR3 nucleotides read TGTGCCAGCAGCTTGTCGACGTCCCAGTACTTC.

This sequence joins TRBV27 and TRBJ2-2; D is ambiguous. Germline CDR1 and CDR2: MNHEY and SMNVEV (reference sequence). This CDR3 spans 15 amino acids. V was trimmed by 2 bases and J by 6 bases, leaving 13 bases between them. CDR3 loop: CASSLHLSLAGELFF. The CDR3 nucleotides are TGTGCCAGCAGTTTACACCTTAGCTTGGCCGGGGAGCTGTTTTTT.

This chain connects TRBV5-1 to TRBJ2-7; 9 nucleotides agree with TRBD2. The V and J ends lost 0 bases and 6 bases, in that order; junction bases with no gene match: 19. Germline CDR1 reads SGHRS; CDR2 reads YFSETQ. The CDR3 sequence is 19 residues long. CDR3 coding DNA: TGCGCCAGCAGCTTGGCCGAGTTCTCCCGGGCTAGCGGGAATTTCGAGCAGTACTTC. It yields the protein CASSLAEFSRASGNFEQYF.

V is TRBV7-9 and J is TRBJ2-5; 8 positions match TRBD1. After removal of 5 bases from V and 5 bases from J, the junction contained 10 bases not matched to a gene. In germline, CDR1 is SEHNR, CDR2 FQNEAQ (reference sequence). The CDR3 extends over 15 amino acids. CDR3 in amino acids: CASSKEDRAFETQYF. In nucleotides, the CDR3 is TGTGCCAGCAGCAAAGAGGACAGGGCCTTTGAGACCCAGTACTTC.

V gene TRBV18 combines with J gene TRBJ2-5; 7 nucleotides match TRBD2. This CDR3 region has 15 residues. Unmatched junction bases numbered 8, after V lost 3 bases and J lost 4 bases. The V gene's germline CDR1 is KGHSH and CDR2 LQKENI. Written as DNA, the CDR3 is TGTGCCAGCTCACCTGTGGGAGGGCTCTCAGAGACCCAGTACTTC. Protein product: CASSPVGGLSETQYF.

The rearrangement uses TRBV6-5 and TRBJ2-7; TRBD2 might be the D (6 bases). The V end was cut by 0 bases, the J end by 7 bases, with 10 bases between. Germline values: CDR1 MNHEY, CDR2 SVGAGI. The CDR3 spans 13 residues. Written as DNA, the CDR3 is TGTGCCAGCAGTTACTCGGCCCTAGCGGAGCAGTACTTC. It yields the protein CASSYSALAEQYF.

The V and J genes are TRBV29-1 and TRBJ2-1, with D hard to call. The CDR3 totals 10 residues. The V end lost 6 bases, the J end lost 5 bases, and 5 bases lay between the germline ends. Germline V gene lookup returns CDR1 SQVTM and CDR2 ANQGSEA. The CDR3 DNA sequence: TGCAGCGTGTGGGACAATGAGCAGTTCTTC. Translation: CSVWDNEQFF.

V gene TRBV28 combines with J gene TRBJ1-5; D not resolved. V lost 6 bases and J 0 bases, leaving 15 bases between the germline ends. Germline-derived CDR1 and CDR2 are MDHEN and SYDVKM. The CDR3 covers 16 residues. CDR3 region: CASSFNSAISNQPQHF. The CDR3, as DNA: TGTGCCAGCAGCTTCAACTCCGCGATTAGCAATCAGCCCCAGCATTTT.

The gene calls are TRBV4-1 and TRBJ1-5; no clear D gene. Germline assignment: CDR1 MGHRA and CDR2 YSYEKL. The germline V and J ends were trimmed by 0 bases and 4 bases, with 7 bases remaining between them. The CDR3 has 14 residues. CDR3 DNA: TGCGCCAGCAGCCAAGAACCGGCTAATCAGCCCCAGCATTTT. Residues: CASSQEPANQPQHF.

As to this clone: Other nucleotide sequences from this sample produce the same CDR3. The chain carries TRBV19 and TRBJ2-7; 8 bases map to TRBD1. CDR1 is LNHDA and CDR2 is SQIVND in the germline V gene (reference sequence). This CDR3 comprises 14 residues. The V and J ends lost 1 base and 3 bases, in that order; junction bases with no gene match: 2. Written as DNA, the CDR3 is TGTGCCAGTAGTATAGGGACAGGGTTCTACGAGCAGTACTTC. Translated: CASSIGTGFYEQYF.

The rearrangement joins TRBV4-1 to TRBJ2-7; TRBD2 agrees at 8 bases. This CDR3 has 16 amino acids. The V gene's germline CDR1 is MGHRA and CDR2 YSYEKL. V lost 4 bases, J lost 3 bases, and 11 bases stayed unmatched. This CDR3 is CASSLRGAGEFYEQYF. CDR3 nucleotide sequence: TGCGCCAGCAGCCTGCGAGGAGCGGGAGAGTTCTACGAGCAGTACTTC.

V and J are TRBV28 and TRBJ2-1; D ambiguous. This CDR3 is 13 amino acids long. Per germline, CDR1 MDHEN and CDR2 SYDVKM. CDR3 DNA: TGTGGAACCGCGCGTGACTCCTACAATGAGCAGTTCTTC. Translating it yields CGTARDSYNEQFF.